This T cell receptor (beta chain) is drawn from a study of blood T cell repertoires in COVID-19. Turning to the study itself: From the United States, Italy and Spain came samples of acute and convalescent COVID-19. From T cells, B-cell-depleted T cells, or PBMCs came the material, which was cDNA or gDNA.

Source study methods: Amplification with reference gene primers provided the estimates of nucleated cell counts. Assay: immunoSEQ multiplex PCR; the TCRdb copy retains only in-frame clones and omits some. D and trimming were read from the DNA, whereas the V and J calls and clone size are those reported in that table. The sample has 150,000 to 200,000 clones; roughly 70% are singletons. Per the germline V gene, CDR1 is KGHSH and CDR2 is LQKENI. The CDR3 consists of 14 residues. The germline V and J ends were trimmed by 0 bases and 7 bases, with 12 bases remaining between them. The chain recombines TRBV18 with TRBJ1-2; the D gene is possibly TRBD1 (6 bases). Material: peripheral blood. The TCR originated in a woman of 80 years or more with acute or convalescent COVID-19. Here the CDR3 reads CASSPPQGTGGYTF. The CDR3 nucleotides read TGTGCCAGCTCACCACCTCAGGGGACGGGTGGCTACACCTTC.